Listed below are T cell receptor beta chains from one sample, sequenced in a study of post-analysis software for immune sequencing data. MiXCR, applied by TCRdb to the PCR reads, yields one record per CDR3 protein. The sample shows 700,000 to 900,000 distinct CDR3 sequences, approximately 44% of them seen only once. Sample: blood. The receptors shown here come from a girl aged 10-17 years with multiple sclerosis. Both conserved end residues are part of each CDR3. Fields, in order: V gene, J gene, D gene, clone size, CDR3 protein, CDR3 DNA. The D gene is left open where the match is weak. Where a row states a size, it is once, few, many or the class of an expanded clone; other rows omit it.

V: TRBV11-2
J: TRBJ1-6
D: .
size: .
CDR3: CASSNQRGERSPLHF
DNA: TGTGCCAGCAGCAATCAACGGGGGGAGAGGTCACCCCTCCACTTT

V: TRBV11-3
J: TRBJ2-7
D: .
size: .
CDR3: CASSLSVSGVHEQYF
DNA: TGTGCCAGCAGCCTAAGCGTCTCGGGTGTCCACGAGCAGTACTTC

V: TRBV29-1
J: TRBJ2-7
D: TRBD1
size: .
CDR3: CSVEEATGVGSYEQYF
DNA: TGCAGCGTTGAAGAGGCCACAGGGGTTGGATCCTACGAGCAGTACTTC

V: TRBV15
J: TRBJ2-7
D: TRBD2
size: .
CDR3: CATSRGLEFGEQYF
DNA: TGTGCCACCAGCAGGGGACTAGAATTTGGCGAGCAGTACTTC

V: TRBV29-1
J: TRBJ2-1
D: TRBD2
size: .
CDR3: CSVSTSGSHEQFF
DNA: TGCAGCGTTTCGACTAGCGGGAGTCATGAGCAGTTCTTC

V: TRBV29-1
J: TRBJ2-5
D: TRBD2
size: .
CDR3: CSVEPGLAGGQIETQYF
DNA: TGCAGCGTTGAACCCGGACTAGCGGGAGGTCAGATCGAGACCCAGTACTTC

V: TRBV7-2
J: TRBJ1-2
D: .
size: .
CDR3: CASSSRGDNYYGYTF
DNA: TGTGCCAGCAGCTCCCGTGGGGACAACTACTATGGCTACACCTTC

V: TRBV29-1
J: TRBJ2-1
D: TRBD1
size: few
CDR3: CSGRTGAYNEQFF
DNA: TGCAGCGGTAGGACAGGGGCTTACAATGAGCAGTTCTTC

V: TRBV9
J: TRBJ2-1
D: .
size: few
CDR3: CASSVGHGYNEQFF
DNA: TGTGCCAGCAGCGTAGGGCATGGATACAATGAGCAGTTCTTC

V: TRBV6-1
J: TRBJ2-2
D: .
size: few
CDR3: CASTGLAAPTGELFF
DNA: TGTGCCAGCACGGGGTTAGCGGCACCCACCGGGGAGCTGTTTTTT

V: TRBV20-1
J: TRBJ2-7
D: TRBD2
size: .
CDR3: CSARLAGIDYEQYF
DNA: TGCAGTGCAAGACTAGCGGGGATCGATTACGAGCAGTACTTC

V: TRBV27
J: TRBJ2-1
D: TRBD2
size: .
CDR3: CASRPSRTSAEQFF
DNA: TGTGCCAGCAGGCCTAGTCGAACTAGCGCAGAGCAGTTCTTC

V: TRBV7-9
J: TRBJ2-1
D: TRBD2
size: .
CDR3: CASSLEGGRNDEQFF
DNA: TGTGCCAGCAGCTTAGAAGGCGGGAGGAACGATGAGCAGTTCTTC

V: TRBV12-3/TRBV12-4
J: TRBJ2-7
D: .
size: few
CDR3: CASSYGPGATYEQYF
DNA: TGTGCCAGCAGTTACGGGCCAGGGGCCACTTACGAGCAGTACTTC

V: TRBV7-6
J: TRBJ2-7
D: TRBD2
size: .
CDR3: CASSTGLAGDLTDEQYF
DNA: TGTGCCAGCAGCACCGGACTAGCGGGAGATCTGACAGACGAGCAGTACTTC

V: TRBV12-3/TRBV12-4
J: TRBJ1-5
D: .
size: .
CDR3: CASSLQGEYQPQHF
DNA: TGTGCCAGCAGTCTCCAGGGAGAGTATCAGCCCCAGCATTTT

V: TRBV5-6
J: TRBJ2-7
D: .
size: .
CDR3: CASSLSGQGLGTEQYF
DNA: TGTGCCAGCAGCTTGTCGGGGCAGGGCCTCGGCACCGAGCAGTACTTC

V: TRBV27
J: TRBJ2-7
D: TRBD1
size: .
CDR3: CASSSGRTGWNEQYF
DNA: TGTGCCAGCAGTTCGGGCCGGACAGGGTGGAACGAGCAGTACTTC

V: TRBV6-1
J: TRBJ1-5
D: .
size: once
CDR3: CASSPDRRDLWPQHF
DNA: TGTGCCAGCAGCCCAGACAGGAGGGACCTCTGGCCCCAGCATTTT

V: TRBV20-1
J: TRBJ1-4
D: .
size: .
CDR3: CSASGASHEKLFF
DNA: TGCAGTGCTAGTGGCGCCTCGCATGAAAAACTGTTTTTT

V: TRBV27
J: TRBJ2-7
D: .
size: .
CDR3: CASSLFRGIAPYEQYF
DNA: TGTGCCAGCAGTTTATTCCGGGGGATAGCGCCTTACGAGCAGTACTTC

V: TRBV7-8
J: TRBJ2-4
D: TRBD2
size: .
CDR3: CASSPLASGREGAAKNIQYF
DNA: TGTGCCAGCAGCCCTCTAGCTAGCGGGAGGGAAGGGGCGGCCAAAAACATTCAGTACTTC

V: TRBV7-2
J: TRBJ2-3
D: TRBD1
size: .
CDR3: CASSYRGLTDTQYF
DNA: TGTGCCAGCAGCTACAGGGGGCTTACAGATACGCAGTATTTT

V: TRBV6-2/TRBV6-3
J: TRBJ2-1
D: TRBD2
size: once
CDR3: CASKGLAGASYNEQFF
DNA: TGTGCCAGCAAGGGGCTGGCGGGAGCCTCCTACAATGAGCAGTTCTTC

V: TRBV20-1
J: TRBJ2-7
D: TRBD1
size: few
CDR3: CSAYNARDSGSHEQYF
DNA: TGCAGTGCTTACAACGCACGGGACAGCGGCTCCCACGAGCAGTACTTC

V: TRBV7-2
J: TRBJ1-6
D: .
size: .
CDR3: CASQGQRSYNSPLHF
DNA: TGTGCCAGTCAGGGCCAGAGGTCCTATAATTCACCCCTCCACTTT

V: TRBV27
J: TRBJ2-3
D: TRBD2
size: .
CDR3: CASSHPGLAGGPRADTQYF
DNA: TGTGCCAGCAGTCACCCGGGACTAGCGGGAGGGCCCCGGGCAGATACGCAGTATTTT

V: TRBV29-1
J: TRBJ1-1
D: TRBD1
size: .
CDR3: CSVDRGGNTEAFF
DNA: TGCAGCGTGGACAGGGGGGGGAATACTGAAGCTTTCTTT

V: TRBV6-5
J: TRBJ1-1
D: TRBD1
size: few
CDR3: CASSRPGQGTEAFF
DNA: TGTGCCAGCAGTAGACCGGGACAGGGGACTGAAGCTTTCTTT

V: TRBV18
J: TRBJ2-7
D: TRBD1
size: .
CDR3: CASSRLDRGGYEQYF
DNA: TGTGCCAGCTCACGGCTGGACAGGGGAGGCTACGAGCAGTACTTC

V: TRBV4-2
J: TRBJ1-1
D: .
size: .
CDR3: CASSPRVGTGTEAFF
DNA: TGTGCCAGCAGCCCCCGAGTGGGTACGGGCACTGAAGCTTTCTTT

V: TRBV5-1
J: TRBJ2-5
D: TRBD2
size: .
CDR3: CASSHGLGTQETQYF
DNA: TGCGCCAGCAGCCACGGACTAGGGACCCAAGAGACCCAGTACTTC